Following are 24 T cell receptor beta chains from one sample sequenced in a study of cytomegalovirus exposure and HLA in healthy donors. In the PCR, 60 Vbeta and 13 Jbeta primers were used. The table came from immunoSEQ multiplex PCR; TCRdb's copy has only in-frame clones and leaves some out. The sample records 90,000 to 110,000 clones, almost 70% being singletons. The sample comprised PBMCs. The source is a man aged 30-40 years in good health and CMV-seronegative.

This chain connects TRBV4-2 to TRBJ2-1; 9 bases are a match to TRBD2. Germline CDR1 LGHNA, CDR2 YNFKEQ. The ends lost 1 base at V and 4 bases at J; junction bases unmatched: 5. The CDR3 is 16 residues long. The CDR3 DNA follows: TGTGCCAGCAGCCAAGTAGCGCGGGAGGGTTACAATGAGCAGTTCTTC. It encodes CASSQVAREGYNEQFF.

This clone was counted a single time. The conserved phenylalanine or tryptophan is not found at the CDR3 terminus, so this likely reflects a read error. The rearrangement joins TRBV27 to TRBJ1-2; the D gene is possibly TRBD1 (6 bases). Trimming removed 2 bases from V and 4 bases from J, with 14 bases in between. CDR1 MNHEY and CDR2 SMNVEV come from the germline V gene (reference sequence). The CDR3 is made up of 15 amino acids. In DNA, the CDR3 is TGTGCCAGCAGTTTAACGGCAGGGGTATTCTATGGCTACACCCTC. This codes for CASSLTAGVFYGYTL.

The count of this clone is one. This rearrangement joins TRBV9 to TRBJ2-7; TRBD1 is a possible D gene (5 bases). Germline V lookup: CDR1 SGDLS, CDR2 YYNGEE. The CDR3 consists of 14 residues. V was trimmed by 4 bases and J by 6 bases, leaving 17 bases between them. The CDR3 coding sequence is TGTGCCAGCAGCCCCCAAGGGGCTACTGGCGAGCAGTACTTC. It is translated as CASSPQGATGEQYF.

This clone was detected a few times. The rearrangement joins TRBV11-1 to TRBJ1-2; 8 nucleotides agree with TRBD1. The ends lost 3 bases at V and 4 bases at J; junction bases unmatched: 10. Germline V gives CDR1 SGHAT, CDR2 FQDESV (reference sequence). The CDR3 totals 16 residues. Here the CDR3 reads CASSFGTGGSGYGYTF. CDR3 bases: TGTGCCAGCAGCTTTGGAACAGGGGGTTCAGGCTATGGCTACACCTTC.

The chain recombines TRBV28 with TRBJ2-7; TRBD2 aligns across 13 bases. The CDR3 is made up of 19 amino acids. Unmatched junction bases numbered 9, after V lost 1 base and J lost 0 bases. Germline CDR1 is MDHEN and CDR2 is SYDVKM. The CDR3 region has the DNA TGTGCCAGCAGTTTATATTCGGGGACTAGCGGGACAAGCTCCTACGAGCAGTACTTC. This codes for CASSLYSGTSGTSSYEQYF.

The chain's CDR3 is CASSSGQGQETQYF. In DNA form, the CDR3 reads TGTGCCAGCAGTTCCGGTCAGGGCCAAGAGACCCAGTACTTC. The chain combines TRBV5-4 with TRBJ2-5; D perhaps matches TRBD1 (5 bases). CDR1 is SGHNT, CDR2 YYREEE, per germline (reference sequence). CDR3 size: 14 residues. Deletions cut 5 bases from V and 1 base from J, with 12 bases between.

This clone has only a few counts. V and J are TRBV18 and TRBJ2-7, with TRBD2 identical over 12 bases. This CDR3 region has 15 residues. After removal of 6 bases from V and 2 bases from J, the junction contained 5 bases not matched to a gene. The V gene's germline CDR1 is KGHSH and CDR2 LQKENI. The CDR3 bases are TGTGCCAGCTCCCCTAGGACTAGCGGGGCCTACGAGCAGTACTTC. Encoded protein: CASSPRTSGAYEQYF.

This chain uses TRBV7-2 with TRBJ2-5, with D possibly matching TRBD2 (6 bases). This CDR3 spans 13 amino acids. The germline V gene has CDR1 SGHTA and CDR2 FQGNSA. V was shortened by 2 bases and J by 4 bases, with 8 bases between the two germline ends. The CDR3 region has the DNA TGTGCCAGCAGCTTAACAGCGGGAGAGACCCAGTACTTC. Protein: CASSLTAGETQYF.

The chain links TRBV7-9 to TRBJ1-2; D perhaps matches TRBD1 (6 bases). Germline CDR1 reads SEHNR; CDR2 reads FQNEAQ (reference sequence). The V end lost 3 bases, the J end lost 5 bases, and 13 bases lay between the germline ends. This CDR3 comprises 14 residues. In DNA form, the CDR3 reads TGTGCCAGCAGCTTTGGGATTCAGGGGTATGGCTACACCTTC. It codes for CASSFGIQGYGYTF.

The V call is TRBV30, the J call TRBJ2-5; a weak D match, TRBD2 (5 bases). The J call may be faulty, since TRBJ2-7 better matches the DNA end. The CDR3 totals 13 residues. Germline V lookup: CDR1 GTSNPN, CDR2 SVGIG (reference sequence). The CDR3 is CAWSGELSYEQYF. CDR3 in DNA: TGTGCCTGGAGTGGGGAGCTCTCCTACGAGCAGTACTTC.

V and J are TRBV5-4 and TRBJ2-7, with D possibly being TRBD2 (6 bases). CDR3 length equals 15 residues. The V end lost 4 bases, the J end lost 0 bases, and 14 bases lay between the germline ends. The germline V gene has CDR1 SGHNT and CDR2 YYREEE (reference sequence). CDR3 nucleotide sequence: TGTGCCAGCAGCCGGCCGGGCGGGATCTCCTACGAGCAGTACTTC. It specifies CASSRPGGISYEQYF.

This chain joins TRBV19 and TRBJ2-3; D gene ambiguous. This CDR3 has 15 amino acids. The V end was cut by 7 bases, the J end by 1 base, with 15 bases between. From germline, CDR1 is LNHDA and CDR2 SQIVND (reference sequence). The DNA of the CDR3 is TGTGCCAGTATACCGTTGACTCTTCGCACAGATACGCAGTATTTT. Protein: CASIPLTLRTDTQYF.

This rearrangement joins TRBV5-6 to TRBJ1-5; 12 positions match TRBD1. V lost 1 base, J lost 6 bases, and 2 bases stayed unmatched. The CDR3 sequence is 15 residues long. The germline V gene encodes CDR1 SGHDT and CDR2 YYEEEE. CDR3 residues: CASSLRDRGPQPQHF. The CDR3 nucleotides read TGTGCCAGCAGCTTGCGGGACAGGGGGCCTCAGCCCCAGCATTTT.

CDR3 loop: CASSRGQTYEQYF. The CDR3 DNA reads as TGTGCCAGCAGCCGCGGACAAACCTACGAGCAGTACTTC. The chain links TRBV7-8 to TRBJ2-5, with a possible D match to TRBD1 (5 bases). With the DNA end fitting TRBJ2-7 better, the J assignment may be wrong. This CDR3 is built from 13 residues. Germline V gene data show CDR1 as SGHVS and CDR2 as FQNEAQ.

The chain is built from TRBV10-3 and TRBJ2-5, with TRBD1 identical over 10 bases. V gave up 0 bases and J gave up 4 bases; unmatched junction bases: 8. The CDR3 spans 17 residues. Looked up from germline, CDR1 is ENHRY and CDR2 is SYGVKD. CDR3 loop: CAISESVDRGQGETQYF. Here the CDR3 DNA reads TGTGCCATCAGTGAGTCTGTCGACAGGGGGCAGGGAGAGACCCAGTACTTC.

Only one count was recorded for this clone. The chain employs TRBV10-3 and TRBJ1-2; 7 positions agree with TRBD1. Trimming took 2 bases from V and 6 from J; bases not matched to a gene: 0. Germline V gene sequence: CDR1 ENHRY, CDR2 SYGVKD. The CDR3 is 12 amino acids. CDR3 nucleotides: TGTGCCATCAGTGAGACAGGGGATGGCTACACCTTC. It is translated as CAISETGDGYTF.

The chain carries TRBV19 and TRBJ2-1, with 7 bases lining up with TRBD2. The J segment lost 4 bases and the V segment lost 5 bases, leaving 5 bases of the junction unmatched. Germline loops: CDR1 LNHDA, CDR2 SQIVND (reference sequence). This CDR3 is 14 amino acids long. CDR3 residues: CASSFAGEYNEQFF. The CDR3 nucleotides read TGTGCCAGTAGTTTCGCGGGAGAGTACAATGAGCAGTTCTTC.

The chain carries TRBV5-1 and TRBJ2-3; TRBD1 matches at 9 bases. V lost 3 bases and J lost 4; bases outside the gene matches: 6. Germline V gene data show CDR1 as SGHRS and CDR2 as YFSETQ. This CDR3 has 15 residues. As DNA, the CDR3 is TGCGCCAGCAGCTCGACAGGGGGTAACGCAGATACGCAGTATTTT. Its protein is CASSSTGGNADTQYF.

V and J are TRBV2 and TRBJ1-1, with TRBD1 matching over 8 bases. This CDR3 contains 12 residues. Losses at the gene ends were 8 bases for V and 12 bases for J; bases not matched to a gene: 11. Per the germline V gene, CDR1 is SNHLY and CDR2 is FYNNEI. The CDR3 DNA reads TGTGCCAGCGGTGGACAGGGCCCGAGTACTTTCTTT. This gives the protein CASGGQGPSTFF.

In the case of this clone: Other DNA sequences in this specimen translate into the identical CDR3. This chain connects TRBV18 to TRBJ1-1; the D gene is possibly TRBD1 (5 bases). There are 13 residues in the CDR3. V was trimmed by 2 bases and J by 3 bases, leaving 7 bases between them. The V gene's germline CDR1 is KGHSH and CDR2 LQKENI. The CDR3 coding sequence is TGTGCCAGCTCACCAACGGGGGACACTGAAGCTTTCTTT. Protein: CASSPTGDTEAFF.

The rearrangement links TRBV4-1 to TRBJ2-3; 9 nucleotides agree with TRBD2. The junction had 8 bases not matched to a gene; V was cut back by 0 bases and J by 1 base. There are 18 residues in the CDR3. The germline gives CDR1 MGHRA, CDR2 YSYEKL. CDR3 residues: CASSQERGQREGTDTQYF. In DNA, the CDR3 is TGCGCCAGCAGCCAAGAAAGGGGGCAGCGGGAGGGCACAGATACGCAGTATTTT.

The chain employs TRBV7-9 and TRBJ2-7; D is unresolved. The CDR3 sequence is 12 residues long. From germline, CDR1 is SEHNR and CDR2 FQNEAQ (reference sequence). V lost 5 bases and J lost 3, with 8 bases in between. CDR3 sequence: CASSTSGYEQYF. In DNA, the CDR3 is TGTGCCAGCAGCACCAGTGGCTACGAGCAGTACTTC.

The chain has TRBV6-6 and TRBJ2-5, with D maybe TRBD2 (6 bases). Trimming stripped 5 bases from V and 2 bases from J, with 6 bases between. The CDR3 has 12 amino acids. Germline loops: CDR1 MNHNY, CDR2 SVGAGI (reference sequence). CDR3 nucleotide sequence: TGTGCCAGCAGTGGGACTCAAGAGACCCAGTACTTC. Protein product: CASSGTQETQYF.

The CDR3 DNA sequence: TGCGCCAGCAGCTTGGACCCCGGGACAGCCTCCTACGAGCAGTACTTC. This sequence encodes CASSLDPGTASYEQYF. This chain connects TRBV5-1 to TRBJ2-7; 7 bases line up with TRBD1. V lost 0 bases and J lost 0; bases outside the gene matches: 6. Germline V CDR1 and CDR2: SGHRS, YFSETQ. The length of the CDR3 is 16 residues.